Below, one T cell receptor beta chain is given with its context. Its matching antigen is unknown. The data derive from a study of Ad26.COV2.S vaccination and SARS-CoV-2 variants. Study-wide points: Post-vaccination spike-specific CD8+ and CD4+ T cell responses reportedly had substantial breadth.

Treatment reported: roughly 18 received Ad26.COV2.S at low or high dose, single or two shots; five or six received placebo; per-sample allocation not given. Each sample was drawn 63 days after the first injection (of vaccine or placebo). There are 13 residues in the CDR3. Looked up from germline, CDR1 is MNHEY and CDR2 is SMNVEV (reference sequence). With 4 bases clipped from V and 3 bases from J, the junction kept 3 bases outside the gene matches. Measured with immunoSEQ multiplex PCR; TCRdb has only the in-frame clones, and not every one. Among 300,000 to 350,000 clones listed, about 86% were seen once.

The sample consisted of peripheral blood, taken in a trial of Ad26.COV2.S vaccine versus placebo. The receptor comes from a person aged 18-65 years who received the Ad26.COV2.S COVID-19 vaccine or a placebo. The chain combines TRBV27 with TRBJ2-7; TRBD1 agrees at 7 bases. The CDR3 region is CASSSGTVYEQYF. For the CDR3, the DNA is TGTGCCAGCAGTTCAGGGACAGTCTACGAGCAGTACTTC.